This T cell receptor beta chain was documented in a study of cytomegalovirus exposure and HLA in healthy donors (dated by TCRdb to between 2016 and 2019). With regard to the full study: A later analysis indicated that the 130 or so validation repertoires were generated on the platform also employed for the 650 to 850 repertoires of the first cohort. The study aimed to test whether signatures of past pathogen exposure could be identified by cataloging public T cell receptors. Along with the roughly 670-subject first cohort, a separate validation cohort of approximately 110 different subjects was used. To predict cytomegalovirus infection status, the study combined high-throughput TCR immunosequencing, statistical association of individual TCRs with disease status, and machine learning. The paper as a whole reports these results and caveats: The study gave a list of under 200 TCR beta chains associated with cytomegalovirus. A few of the identified cytomegalovirus-associated TCR beta chains were confirmed in vitro to be specific for cytomegalovirus antigens. All 120 or so repertoires were used to score co-occurrence in the validation cohort in a later analysis, because that analysis had no HLA typing for the cohort. Most TCR sequences were observed very rarely across donors, whereas some public TCRs were present in many individuals. A later analysis found that TCRs clustered in the first cohort also tended to co-occur in the roughly 110 validation repertoires, with about 94% of cluster scores above 0. The authors suggested that the approach could potentially be extended to other disease states and immunological phenotypes. The classifier was reported to diagnose cytomegalovirus status with high specificity and sensitivity in both the original cohort and the validation cohort.

Donors formed part of the validation cohort, which comprised some 120 subjects and was distinct from the first cohort of over 500 subjects. CDR3 length: 18 amino acids, cysteine to phenylalanine. The CDR3 DNA has 54 bases and is translated from base 1. Reading the germline V gene gives CDR1 ENHRY and CDR2 SYGVKD. Ends trimmed: V by 2 bases, J by 3 bases; bases unmatched to a gene: 7. Concerning this clone: The specificity of this receptor is unknown. No base qualities exist here, and no much larger clone lies one base off it.

Libraries were built with the immunoSEQ multiplex PCR assay. Per the original workflow: A statistical classification framework was built to diagnose cytomegalovirus status from the catalog of TCR beta chain sequences. The table was pulled from immuneACCESS by TCRdb, which kept in-frame rearrangements only. Such tables lose some clones; where checked, under half of the loss comes from unresolved V genes, and the rest has no known cause. The V and J calls and clone size are taken from that table; D and trimming were inferred from the DNA. Here the sample has about 88,000 clones; roughly 97% occur a single time. In total, the top ten clones hold around 0.78% of the sample.

The sequence joins TRBV10-3 to TRBJ2-2; TRBD2 lines up with 12 middle nucleotides. Sequencing was carried out using PBMCs. The receptor's source is a man aged 18 to 35 in good health and CMV-seronegative. The CDR3 is CAISEKPGLAGDTGELFF. The sequence in DNA is TGTGCCATCAGTGAGAAACCGGGACTAGCGGGTGACACCGGGGAGCTGTTTTTT.